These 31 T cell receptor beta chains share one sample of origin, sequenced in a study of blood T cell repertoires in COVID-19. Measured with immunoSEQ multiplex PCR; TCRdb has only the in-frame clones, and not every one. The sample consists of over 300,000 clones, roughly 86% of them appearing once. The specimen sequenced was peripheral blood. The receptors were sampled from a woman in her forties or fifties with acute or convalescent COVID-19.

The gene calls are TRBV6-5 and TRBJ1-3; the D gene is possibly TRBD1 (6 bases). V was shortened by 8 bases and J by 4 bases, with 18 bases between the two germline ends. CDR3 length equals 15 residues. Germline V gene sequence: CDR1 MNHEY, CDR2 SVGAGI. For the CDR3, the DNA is TGTGCCAGCCGGACGAGCAGGGGTTCAGGAAACACCATATATTTT. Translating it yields CASRTSRGSGNTIYF.

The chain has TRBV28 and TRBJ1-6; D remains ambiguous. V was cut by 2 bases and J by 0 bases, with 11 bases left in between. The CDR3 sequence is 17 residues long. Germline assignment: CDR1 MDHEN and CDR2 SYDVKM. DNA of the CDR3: TGTGCCAGCAGTTTAGCCCGGGAGAGCTCCTATAATTCACCCCTCCACTTT. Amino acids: CASSLARESSYNSPLHF.

CDR3 in DNA: TGCGCCAGCAGCCAAGATCTTCGTGGAGGCTGGAATGAGCAGTTCTTC. Translation: CASSQDLRGGWNEQFF. The rearrangement joins TRBV4-1 to TRBJ2-1, with a possible D match to TRBD2 (5 bases). The ends were cut back, 0 bases at V and 7 bases at J, with 16 bases in the middle. Germline CDR1 reads MGHRA; CDR2 reads YSYEKL. The CDR3 has 16 amino acids.

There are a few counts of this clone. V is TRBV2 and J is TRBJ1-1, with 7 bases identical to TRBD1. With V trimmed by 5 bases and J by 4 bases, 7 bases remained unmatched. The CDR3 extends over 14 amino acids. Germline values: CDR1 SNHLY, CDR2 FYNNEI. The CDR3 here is CASSLQGLPTEAFF. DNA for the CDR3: TGTGCCAGCAGTTTACAGGGGCTTCCCACTGAAGCTTTCTTT.

The CDR3 region has the DNA TGTGCCAGCAACTCACTAGCGGGCACCGGGGAGCTGTTTTTT. Its translation: CASNSLAGTGELFF. V is TRBV6-6 and J is TRBJ2-2, with TRBD2 matching 9 bases. Germline V lookup: CDR1 MNHNY, CDR2 SVGAGI (reference sequence). CDR3 length: 14 amino acids. With 7 bases clipped from V and 4 bases from J, the junction kept 4 bases outside the gene matches.

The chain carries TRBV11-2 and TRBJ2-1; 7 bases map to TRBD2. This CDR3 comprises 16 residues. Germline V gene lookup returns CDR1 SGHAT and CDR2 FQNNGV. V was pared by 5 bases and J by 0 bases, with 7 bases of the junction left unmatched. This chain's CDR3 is CASSRRLAVSYNEQFF. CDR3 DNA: TGTGCCAGCAGCCGTAGACTAGCAGTCTCCTACAATGAGCAGTTCTTC.

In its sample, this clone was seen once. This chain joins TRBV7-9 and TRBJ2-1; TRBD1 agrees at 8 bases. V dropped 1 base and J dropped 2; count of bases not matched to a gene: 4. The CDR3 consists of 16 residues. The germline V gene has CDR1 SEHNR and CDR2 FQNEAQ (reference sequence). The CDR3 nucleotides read TGTGCCAGCAGCTTAGGTGACAGGGGCGCCTACAATGAGCAGTTCTTC. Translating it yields CASSLGDRGAYNEQFF.

The CDR3 loop is CASSLNGQAEAFF. The DNA of the CDR3 is TGTGCCAGCAGTCTAAATGGGCAGGCGGAAGCTTTCTTT. This chain uses TRBV27 with TRBJ1-1; D is unresolved. Trimming stripped 5 bases from V and 8 bases from J, with 15 bases between. Germline loops: CDR1 MNHEY, CDR2 SMNVEV (reference sequence). CDR3 size: 13 residues.

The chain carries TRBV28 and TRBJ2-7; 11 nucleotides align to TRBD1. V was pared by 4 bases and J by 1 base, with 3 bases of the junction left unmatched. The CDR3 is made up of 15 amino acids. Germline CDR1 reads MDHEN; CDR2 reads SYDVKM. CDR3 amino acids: CASSWDRGSSYEQYF. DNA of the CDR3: TGTGCCAGCAGTTGGGACAGGGGGAGTTCCTACGAGCAGTACTTC.

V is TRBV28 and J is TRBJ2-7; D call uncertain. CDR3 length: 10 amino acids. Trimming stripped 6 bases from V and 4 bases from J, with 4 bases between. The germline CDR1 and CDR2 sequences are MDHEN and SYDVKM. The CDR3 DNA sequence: TGTGCCAGCAGCGCGTACGAGCAGTACTTC. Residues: CASSAYEQYF.

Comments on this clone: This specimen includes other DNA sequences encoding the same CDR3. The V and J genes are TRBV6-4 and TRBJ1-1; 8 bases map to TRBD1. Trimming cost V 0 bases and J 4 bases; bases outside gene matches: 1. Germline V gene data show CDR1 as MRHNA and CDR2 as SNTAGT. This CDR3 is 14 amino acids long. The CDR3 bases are TGTGCCAGCAGTGACTCGGACAGGGCCACTGAAGCTTTCTTT. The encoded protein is CASSDSDRATEAFF.

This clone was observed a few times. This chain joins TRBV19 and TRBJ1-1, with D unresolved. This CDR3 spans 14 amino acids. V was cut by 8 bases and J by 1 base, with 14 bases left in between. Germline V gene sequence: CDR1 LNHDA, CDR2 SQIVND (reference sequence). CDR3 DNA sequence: TGTGCCAGTCGGGTCCGCACTCCGAACACTGAAGCTTTCTTT. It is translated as CASRVRTPNTEAFF.

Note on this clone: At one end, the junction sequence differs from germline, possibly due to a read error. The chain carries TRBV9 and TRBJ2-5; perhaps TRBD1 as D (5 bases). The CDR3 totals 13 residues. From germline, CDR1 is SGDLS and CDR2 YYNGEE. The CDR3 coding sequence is TGTGCCAGCAGGATGGACAATCAAGGGACCCAGTACTTC. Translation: CASRMDNQGTQYF.

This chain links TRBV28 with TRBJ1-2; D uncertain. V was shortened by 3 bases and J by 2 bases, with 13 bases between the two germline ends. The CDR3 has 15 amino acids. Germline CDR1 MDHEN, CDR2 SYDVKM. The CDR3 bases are TGTGCCAGCAGTTTCCAGATCACCTTAAACTATGGCTACACCTTC. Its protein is CASSFQITLNYGYTF.

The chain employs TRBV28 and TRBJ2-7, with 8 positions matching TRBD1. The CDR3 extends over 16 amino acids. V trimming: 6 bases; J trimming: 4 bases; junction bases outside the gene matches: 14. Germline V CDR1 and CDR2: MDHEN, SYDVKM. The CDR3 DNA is TGTGCCAGCAGCCCAGGAGCAGGGGGCCTACTTTACGAGCAGTACTTC. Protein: CASSPGAGGLLYEQYF.

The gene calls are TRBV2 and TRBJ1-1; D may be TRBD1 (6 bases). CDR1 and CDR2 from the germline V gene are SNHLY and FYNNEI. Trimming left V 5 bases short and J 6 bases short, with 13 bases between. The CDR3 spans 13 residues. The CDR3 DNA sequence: TGTGCCAGCAGTCAGGACAGCCGGTCTGAAGCTTTCTTT. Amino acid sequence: CASSQDSRSEAFF.

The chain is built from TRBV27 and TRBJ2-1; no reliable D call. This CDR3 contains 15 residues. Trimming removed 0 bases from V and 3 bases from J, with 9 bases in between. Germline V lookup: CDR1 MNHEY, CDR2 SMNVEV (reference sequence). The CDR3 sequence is CASSLSRRVYNEQFF. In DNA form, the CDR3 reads TGTGCCAGCAGTTTATCCCGACGGGTCTACAATGAGCAGTTCTTC.

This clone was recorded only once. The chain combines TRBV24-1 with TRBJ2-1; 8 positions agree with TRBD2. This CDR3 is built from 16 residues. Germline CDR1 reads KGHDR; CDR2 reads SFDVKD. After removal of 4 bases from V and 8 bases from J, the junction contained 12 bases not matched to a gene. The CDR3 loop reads CATSDPSGSKWDEQFF. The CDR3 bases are TGTGCCACCAGTGACCCGAGCGGGAGCAAATGGGATGAGCAGTTCTTC.

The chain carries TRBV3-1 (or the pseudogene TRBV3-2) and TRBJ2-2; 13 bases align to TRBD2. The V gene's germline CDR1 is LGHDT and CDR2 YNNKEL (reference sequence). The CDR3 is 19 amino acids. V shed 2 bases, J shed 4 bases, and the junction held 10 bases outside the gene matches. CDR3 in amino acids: CASSQWTSGSFGGTGELFF. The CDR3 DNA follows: TGTGCCAGCAGCCAATGGACTAGCGGGAGTTTTGGGGGCACCGGGGAGCTGTTTTTT.

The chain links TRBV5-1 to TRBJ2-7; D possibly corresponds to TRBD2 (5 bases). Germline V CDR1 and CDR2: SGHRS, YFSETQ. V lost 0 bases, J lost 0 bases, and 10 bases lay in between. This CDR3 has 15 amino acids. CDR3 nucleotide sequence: TGCGCCAGCAGCTTGGGAGTGGACTCCTCCTACGAGCAGTACTTC. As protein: CASSLGVDSSYEQYF. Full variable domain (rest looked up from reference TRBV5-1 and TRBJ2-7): KAGVTQTPRYLIKTRGQQVTLSCSPISGHRSVSWYQQTPGQGLQFLFEYFSETQRNKGNFPGRFSGRQFSNSRSEMNVSTLELGDSALYLCASSLGVDSSYEQYFGPGTRLTVT.

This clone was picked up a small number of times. This CDR3 reads CSVPKDKSKDLAKNIQYF. The CDR3 nucleotides read TGCAGCGTCCCTAAGGACAAGAGCAAAGATCTAGCCAAAAACATTCAGTACTTC. This chain links TRBV29-1 with TRBJ2-4; D is perhaps TRBD1 (5 bases). From germline, CDR1 is SQVTM and CDR2 ANQGSEA. With 6 bases removed from V and 0 bases from J, the gap between germline ends came to 24 bases. The CDR3 covers 18 residues. Full variable domain (missing parts from reference TRBV29-1 and TRBJ2-4): SAVISQKPSRDICQRGTSLTIQCQVDSQVTMMFWYRQQPGQSLTLIATANQGSEATYESGFVIDKFPISRPNLTFSTLTVSNMSPEDSSIYLCSVPKDKSKDLAKNIQYFGAGTRLSVL.

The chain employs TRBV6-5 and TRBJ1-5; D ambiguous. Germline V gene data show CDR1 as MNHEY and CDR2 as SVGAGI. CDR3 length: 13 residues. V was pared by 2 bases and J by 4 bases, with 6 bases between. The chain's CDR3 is CASSYGRNQPQHF. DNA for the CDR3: TGTGCCAGCAGTTACGGGAGAAATCAGCCCCAGCATTTT.

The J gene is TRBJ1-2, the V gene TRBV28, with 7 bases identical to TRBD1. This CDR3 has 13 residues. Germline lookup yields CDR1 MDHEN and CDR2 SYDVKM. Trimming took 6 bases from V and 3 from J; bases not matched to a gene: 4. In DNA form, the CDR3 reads TGTGCCAGCAGATATACAGGGGACTATGGCTACACCTTC. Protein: CASRYTGDYGYTF.

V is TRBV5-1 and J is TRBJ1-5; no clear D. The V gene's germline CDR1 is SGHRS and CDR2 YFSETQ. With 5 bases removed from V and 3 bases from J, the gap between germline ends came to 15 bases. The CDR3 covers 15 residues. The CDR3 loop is CASSLGDGTNQPQHF. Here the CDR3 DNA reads TGCGCCAGCAGTTTAGGAGACGGTACCAATCAGCCCCAGCATTTT. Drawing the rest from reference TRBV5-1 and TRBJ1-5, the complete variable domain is KAGVTQTPRYLIKTRGQQVTLSCSPISGHRSVSWYQQTPGQGLQFLFEYFSETQRNKGNFPGRFSGRQFSNSRSEMNVSTLELGDSALYLCASSLGDGTNQPQHFGDGTRLSIL.

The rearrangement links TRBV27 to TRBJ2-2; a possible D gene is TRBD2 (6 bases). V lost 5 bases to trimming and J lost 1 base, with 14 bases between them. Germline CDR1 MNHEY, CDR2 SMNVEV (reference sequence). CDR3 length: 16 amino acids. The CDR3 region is CASSTPRGKNTGELFF. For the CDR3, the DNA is TGTGCCAGCAGTACCCCCCGGGGGAAGAACACCGGGGAGCTGTTTTTT.

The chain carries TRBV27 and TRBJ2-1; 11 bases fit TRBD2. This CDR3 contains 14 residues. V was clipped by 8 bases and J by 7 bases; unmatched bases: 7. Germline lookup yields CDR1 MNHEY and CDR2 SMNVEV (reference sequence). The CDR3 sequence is CASRIAGGPNEQFF. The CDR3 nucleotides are TGTGCCAGCCGTATAGCGGGAGGGCCAAATGAGCAGTTCTTC.

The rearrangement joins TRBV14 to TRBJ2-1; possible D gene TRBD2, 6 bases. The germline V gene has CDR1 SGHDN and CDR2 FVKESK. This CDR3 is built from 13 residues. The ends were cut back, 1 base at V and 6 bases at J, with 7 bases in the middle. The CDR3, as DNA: TGTGCCAGCAGCCAAGGACTAGTCAATGAGCAGTTCTTC. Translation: CASSQGLVNEQFF.

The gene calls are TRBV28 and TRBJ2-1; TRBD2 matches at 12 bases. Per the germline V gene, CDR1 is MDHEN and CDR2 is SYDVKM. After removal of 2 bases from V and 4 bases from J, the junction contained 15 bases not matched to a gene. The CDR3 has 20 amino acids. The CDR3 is CASSLGWASGRAGAYNEQFF. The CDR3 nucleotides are TGTGCCAGCAGTTTAGGTTGGGCTAGCGGGAGGGCTGGGGCTTACAATGAGCAGTTCTTC.

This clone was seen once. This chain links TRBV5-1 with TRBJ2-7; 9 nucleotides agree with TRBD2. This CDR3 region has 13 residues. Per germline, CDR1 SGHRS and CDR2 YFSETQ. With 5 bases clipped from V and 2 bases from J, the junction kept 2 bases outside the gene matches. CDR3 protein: CASRTSGTYEQYF. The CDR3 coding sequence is TGCGCCAGCAGGACTAGCGGCACCTACGAGCAGTACTTC.

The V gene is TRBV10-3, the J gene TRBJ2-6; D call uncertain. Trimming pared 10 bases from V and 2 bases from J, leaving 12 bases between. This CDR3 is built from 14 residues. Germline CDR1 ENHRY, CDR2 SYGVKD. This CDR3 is CATQTRPGANVLTF. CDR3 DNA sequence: TGTGCCACCCAAACTCGCCCTGGGGCCAACGTCCTGACTTTC.

CDR3 sequence (DNA): TGTGCCAGCAGCCCTGGGAGTTTCGGCTACACCTTC. Translating gives CASSPGSFGYTF. The chain couples TRBV3-1 (or the pseudogene TRBV3-2) to TRBJ1-2, with no clear D. This CDR3 contains 12 residues. Trimming left V 4 bases short and J 8 bases short, with 11 bases between. The germline gives CDR1 LGHDT, CDR2 YNNKEL (reference sequence).